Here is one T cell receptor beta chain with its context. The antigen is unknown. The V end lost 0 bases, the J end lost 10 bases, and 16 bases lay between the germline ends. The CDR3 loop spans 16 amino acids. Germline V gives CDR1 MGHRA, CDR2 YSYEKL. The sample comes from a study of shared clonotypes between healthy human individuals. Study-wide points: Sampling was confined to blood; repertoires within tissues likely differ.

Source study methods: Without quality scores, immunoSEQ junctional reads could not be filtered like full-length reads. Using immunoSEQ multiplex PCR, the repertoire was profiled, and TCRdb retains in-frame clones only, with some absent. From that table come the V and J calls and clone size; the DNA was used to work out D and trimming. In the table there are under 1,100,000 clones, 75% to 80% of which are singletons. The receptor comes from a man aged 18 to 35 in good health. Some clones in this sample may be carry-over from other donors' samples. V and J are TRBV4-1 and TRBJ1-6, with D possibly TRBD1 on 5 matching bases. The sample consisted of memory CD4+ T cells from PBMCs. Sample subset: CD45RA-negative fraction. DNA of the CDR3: TGCGCCAGCAGCCAAGAGTATTCAGGGACGGGATCACCCCTCCACTTT. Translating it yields CASSQEYSGTGSPLHF.